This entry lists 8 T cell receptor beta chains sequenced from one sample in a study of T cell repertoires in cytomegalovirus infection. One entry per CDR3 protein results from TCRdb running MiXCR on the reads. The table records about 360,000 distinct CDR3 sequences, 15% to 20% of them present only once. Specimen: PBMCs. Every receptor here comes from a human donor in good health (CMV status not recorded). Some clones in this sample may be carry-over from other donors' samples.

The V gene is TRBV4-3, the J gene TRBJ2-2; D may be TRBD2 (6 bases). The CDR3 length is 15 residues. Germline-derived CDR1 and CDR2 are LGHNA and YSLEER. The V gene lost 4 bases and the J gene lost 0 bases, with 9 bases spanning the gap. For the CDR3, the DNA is TGCGCCAGCAGCCGCGGACTACCGAACACCGGGGAGCTGTTTTTT. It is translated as CASSRGLPNTGELFF.

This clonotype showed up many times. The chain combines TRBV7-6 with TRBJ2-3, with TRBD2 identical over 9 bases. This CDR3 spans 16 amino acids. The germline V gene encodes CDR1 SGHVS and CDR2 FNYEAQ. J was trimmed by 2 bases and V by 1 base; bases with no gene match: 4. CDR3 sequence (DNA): TGTGCCAGCAGCTTAGGACTAGCGGAGGTCACAGATACGCAGTATTTT. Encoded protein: CASSLGLAEVTDTQYF.

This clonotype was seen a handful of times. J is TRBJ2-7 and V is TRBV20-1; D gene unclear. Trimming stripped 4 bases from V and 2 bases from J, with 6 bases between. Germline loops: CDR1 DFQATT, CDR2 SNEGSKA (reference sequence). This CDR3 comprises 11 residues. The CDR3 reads CSAKGTYEQYF. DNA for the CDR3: TGCAGTGCTAAGGGTACCTACGAGCAGTACTTC.

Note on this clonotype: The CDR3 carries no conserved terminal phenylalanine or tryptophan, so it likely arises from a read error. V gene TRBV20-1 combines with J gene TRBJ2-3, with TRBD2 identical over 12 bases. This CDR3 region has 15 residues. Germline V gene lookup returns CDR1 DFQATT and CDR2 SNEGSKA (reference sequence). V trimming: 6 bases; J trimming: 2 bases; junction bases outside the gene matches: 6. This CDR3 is CSAASGGGFTDTQYY. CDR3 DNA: TGCAGTGCCGCTAGCGGGGGGGGATTCACAGATACGCAGTATTAT.

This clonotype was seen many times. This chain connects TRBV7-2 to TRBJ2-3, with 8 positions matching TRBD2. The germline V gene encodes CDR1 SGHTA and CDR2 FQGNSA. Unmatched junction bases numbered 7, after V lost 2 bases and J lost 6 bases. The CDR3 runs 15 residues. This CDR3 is CASSLMAGGGDTQYF. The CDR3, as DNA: TGTGCCAGCAGCTTAATGGCGGGAGGCGGGGATACGCAGTATTTT.

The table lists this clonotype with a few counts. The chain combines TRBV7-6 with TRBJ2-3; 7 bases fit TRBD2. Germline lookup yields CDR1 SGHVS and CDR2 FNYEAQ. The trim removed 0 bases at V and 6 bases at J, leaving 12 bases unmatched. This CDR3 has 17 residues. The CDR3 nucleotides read TGTGCCAGCAGCTTAGCGTGGGCTAGCGGAGGCGAGGATACGCAGTATTTT. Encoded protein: CASSLAWASGGEDTQYF.

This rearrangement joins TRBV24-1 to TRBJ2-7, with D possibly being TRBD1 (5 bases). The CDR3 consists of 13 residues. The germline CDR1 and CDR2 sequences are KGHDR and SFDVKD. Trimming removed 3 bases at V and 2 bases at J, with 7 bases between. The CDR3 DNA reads TGTGCCACCAGTGATCCAGGGACCTACGAGCAGTACTTC. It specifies CATSDPGTYEQYF.

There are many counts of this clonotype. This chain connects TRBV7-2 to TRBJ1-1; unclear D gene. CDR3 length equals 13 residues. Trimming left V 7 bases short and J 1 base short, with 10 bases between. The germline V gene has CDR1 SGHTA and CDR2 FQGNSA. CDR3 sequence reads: CASIAGSNTEAFF. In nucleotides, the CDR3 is TGTGCCAGCATCGCGGGGTCGAACACTGAAGCTTTCTTT.